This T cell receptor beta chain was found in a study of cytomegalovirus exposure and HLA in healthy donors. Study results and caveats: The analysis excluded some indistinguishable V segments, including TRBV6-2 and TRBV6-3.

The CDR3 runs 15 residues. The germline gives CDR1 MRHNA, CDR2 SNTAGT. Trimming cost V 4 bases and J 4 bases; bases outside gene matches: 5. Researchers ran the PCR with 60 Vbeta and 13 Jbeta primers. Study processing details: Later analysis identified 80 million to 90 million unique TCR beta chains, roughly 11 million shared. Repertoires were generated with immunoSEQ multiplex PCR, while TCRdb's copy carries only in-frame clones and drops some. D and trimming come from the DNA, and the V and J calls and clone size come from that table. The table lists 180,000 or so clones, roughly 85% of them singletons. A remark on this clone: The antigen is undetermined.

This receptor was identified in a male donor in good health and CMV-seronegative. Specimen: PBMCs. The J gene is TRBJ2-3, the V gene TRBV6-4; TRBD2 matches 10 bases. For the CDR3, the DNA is TGTGCCAGCAGTGCAGAGCGGGGGGGCCCAGATACGCAGTATTTT. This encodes CASSAERGGPDTQYF.